Sequencing of this T cell receptor (beta chain) was carried out in a study of siplizumab effects on memory and regulatory T cells. Study results and limitations: Greater diversity than memory cells seemed evident in naive T cells, which also appeared to be major alloresponse contributors. Sequences below about 10^-5 frequency were poorly captured, limiting mapping of alloreactive clones. Mappable alloreactive CD4+ clones came from Treg cells about 65% of the time on average with siplizumab, against around 25% in controls. Siplizumab brought about a significant reduction in alloreactive sequences traceable to unstimulated CD4+ memory cells.

With respect to this clone: Antigen unknown.

The CDR3 consists of 13 residues. The V gene end was trimmed by 2 bases and the J gene end by 3 bases; junction bases not matched to a gene: 3. Germline V gives CDR1 GTSNPN, CDR2 SVGIG (reference sequence). Some clones are missing from TCRdb's copy, which holds only in-frame ones; the method was immunoSEQ multiplex PCR. The sample has about 100,000 clones, 85% to 95% seen once. The V gene is TRBV30, the J gene TRBJ1-2, with TRBD1 identical over 7 bases. The receptor's source is a human donor in good health. The material sequenced was Tregs sorted from blood. This chain's CDR3 is CAWSRGLDYGYTF. CDR3 in DNA: TGTGCCTGGAGTAGGGGGCTCGACTATGGCTACACCTTC.